This T cell receptor beta chain was identified during a study of blood T cell repertoires in COVID-19. In the study overall: Both acute and convalescent COVID-19 samples were obtained from the United States, Italy and Spain. The analysed material was cDNA or gDNA that came from T cells, B-cell-depleted T cells, or PBMCs.

V trimming: 7 bases; J trimming: 7 bases; junction bases outside the gene matches: 6. CDR1 and CDR2 from the germline V gene are SNHLY and FYNNEI. This CDR3 spans 14 amino acids. Original processing notes: Researchers report that nucleated cell counts were estimated from reference gene primer amplification. The method was immunoSEQ multiplex PCR; TCRdb's version includes in-frame clones alone and lacks a portion of them. V and J calls and clone size come straight from that table; D and trimming were deduced from the DNA. The table has approximately 71,000 clones, 80% to 90% seen once. This clonotype originated in a human donor in a cohort sampled during active COVID-19. The sequencing input was peripheral blood. This chain connects TRBV2 to TRBJ2-2; 10 bases map to TRBD2. The chain's CDR3 is CASNPSGSGGELFF. CDR3 DNA sequence: TGTGCCAGCAATCCTAGCGGGAGCGGCGGGGAGCTGTTTTTT. Variable domain in full (rest from reference TRBV2 and TRBJ2-2): EPEVTQTPSHQVTQMGQEVILRCVPISNHLYFYWYRQILGQKVEFLVSFYNNEISEKSEIFDDQFSVERPDGSNFTLKIRSTKLEDSAMYFCASNPSGSGGELFFGEGSRLTVL.